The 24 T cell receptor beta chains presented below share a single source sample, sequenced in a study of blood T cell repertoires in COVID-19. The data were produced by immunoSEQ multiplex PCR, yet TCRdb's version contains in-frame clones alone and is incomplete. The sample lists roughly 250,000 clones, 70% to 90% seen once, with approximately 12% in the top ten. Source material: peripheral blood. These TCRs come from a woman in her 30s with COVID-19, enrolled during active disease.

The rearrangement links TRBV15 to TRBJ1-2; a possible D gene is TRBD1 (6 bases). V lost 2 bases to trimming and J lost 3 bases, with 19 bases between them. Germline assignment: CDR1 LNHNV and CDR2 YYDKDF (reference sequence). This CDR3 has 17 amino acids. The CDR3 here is CATSRIPRTQGHYGYTF. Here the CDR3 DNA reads TGTGCCACCAGCAGAATACCCCGTACACAGGGTCACTATGGCTACACCTTC.

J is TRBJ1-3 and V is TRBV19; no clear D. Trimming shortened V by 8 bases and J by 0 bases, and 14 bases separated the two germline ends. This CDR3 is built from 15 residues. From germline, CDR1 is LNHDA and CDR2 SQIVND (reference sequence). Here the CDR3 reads CASRRQLLSGNTIYF. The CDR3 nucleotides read TGTGCCAGTCGTCGACAACTCCTCTCTGGAAACACCATATATTTT.

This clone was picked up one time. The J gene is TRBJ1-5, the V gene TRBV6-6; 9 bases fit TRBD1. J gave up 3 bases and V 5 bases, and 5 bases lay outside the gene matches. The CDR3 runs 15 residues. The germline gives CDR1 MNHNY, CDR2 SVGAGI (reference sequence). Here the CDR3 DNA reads TGTGCCAGCAGTATCGGGACAGGGATCAATCAGCCCCAGCATTTT. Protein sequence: CASSIGTGINQPQHF.

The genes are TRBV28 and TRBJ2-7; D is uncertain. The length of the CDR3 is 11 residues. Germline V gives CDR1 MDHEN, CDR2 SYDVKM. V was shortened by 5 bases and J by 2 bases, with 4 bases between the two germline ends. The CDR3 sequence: CASSLAYEQYF. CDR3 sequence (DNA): TGTGCCAGCAGTCTCGCCTACGAGCAGTACTTC.

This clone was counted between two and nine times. CDR3 loop: CASSLVVGGELFF. The CDR3 region has the DNA TGTGCCAGCAGCTTAGTGGTCGGCGGGGAGCTGTTTTTT. The chain couples TRBV11-2 to TRBJ2-2; no reliable D call. Trimming pared 1 base from V and 7 bases from J, leaving 7 bases between. The length of the CDR3 is 13 residues. CDR1 is SGHAT, CDR2 FQNNGV, per germline.

The DNA for the CDR3 is TGTGCCAGCAGGGAGCGGGGGAGCTCCTACAATGAGCAGTTCTTC. This codes for CASRERGSSYNEQFF. The chain carries TRBV2 and TRBJ2-1, with 8 nucleotides matching TRBD2. CDR3 length: 15 residues. V lost 6 bases, J lost 0 bases, and 4 bases stayed unmatched. The germline gives CDR1 SNHLY, CDR2 FYNNEI. The variable domain in full, completed from reference TRBV2 and TRBJ2-1, reads EPEVTQTPSHQVTQMGQEVILRCVPISNHLYFYWYRQILGQKVEFLVSFYNNEISEKSEIFDDQFSVERPDGSNFTLKIRSTKLEDSAMYFCASRERGSSYNEQFFGPGTRLTVL.

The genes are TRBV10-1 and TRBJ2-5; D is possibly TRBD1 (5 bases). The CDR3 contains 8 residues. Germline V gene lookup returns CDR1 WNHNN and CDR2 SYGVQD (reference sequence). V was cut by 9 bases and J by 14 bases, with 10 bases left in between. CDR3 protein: CASLREYF. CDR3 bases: TGCGCCAGTCTCAGGGAATACTTC.

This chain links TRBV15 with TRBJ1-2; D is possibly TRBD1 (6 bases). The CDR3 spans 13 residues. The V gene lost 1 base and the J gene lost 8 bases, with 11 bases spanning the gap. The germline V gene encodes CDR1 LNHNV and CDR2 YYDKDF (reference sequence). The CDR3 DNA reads TGTGCCACCAGCAGAGGAGACAGGCCGGGCTACACCTTC. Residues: CATSRGDRPGYTF.

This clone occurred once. The CDR3 DNA follows: TGTGCCAGCAGCCAATTGCTGGCAGGCGAGCAGTACTTC. As protein: CASSQLLAGEQYF. V usage is TRBV16 and J usage is TRBJ2-7; D gene ambiguous. V dropped 1 base and J dropped 6 bases, with 10 bases sitting between them. In germline, CDR1 is KGHSY, CDR2 FQNENV. The length of the CDR3 is 13 residues.

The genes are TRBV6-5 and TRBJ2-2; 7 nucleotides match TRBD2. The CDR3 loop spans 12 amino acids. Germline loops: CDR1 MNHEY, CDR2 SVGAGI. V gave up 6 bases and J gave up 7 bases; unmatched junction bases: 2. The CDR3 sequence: CASSREGGELFF. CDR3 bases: TGTGCCAGCAGCAGGGAGGGCGGGGAGCTGTTTTTT.

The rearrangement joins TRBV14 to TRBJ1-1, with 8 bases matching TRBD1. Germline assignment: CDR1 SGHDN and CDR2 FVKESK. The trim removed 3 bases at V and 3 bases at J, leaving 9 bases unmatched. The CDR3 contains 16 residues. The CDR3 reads CASSQQDRVRDTEAFF. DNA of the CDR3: TGTGCCAGCAGCCAGCAGGACAGGGTACGGGACACTGAAGCTTTCTTT.

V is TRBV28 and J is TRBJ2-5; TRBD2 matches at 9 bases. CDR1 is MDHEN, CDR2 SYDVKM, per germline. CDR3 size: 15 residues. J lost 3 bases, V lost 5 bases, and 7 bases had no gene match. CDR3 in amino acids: CASSHFSGGKETQYF. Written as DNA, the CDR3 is TGTGCCAGCAGTCACTTTAGCGGGGGCAAAGAGACCCAGTACTTC.

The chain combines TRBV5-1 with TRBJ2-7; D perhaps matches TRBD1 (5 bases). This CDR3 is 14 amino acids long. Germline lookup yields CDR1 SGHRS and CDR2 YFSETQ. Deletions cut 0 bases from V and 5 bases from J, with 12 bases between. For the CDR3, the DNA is TGCGCCAGCAGCTTGGAAGGGATAGGGGACGAGCAGTACTTC. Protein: CASSLEGIGDEQYF.

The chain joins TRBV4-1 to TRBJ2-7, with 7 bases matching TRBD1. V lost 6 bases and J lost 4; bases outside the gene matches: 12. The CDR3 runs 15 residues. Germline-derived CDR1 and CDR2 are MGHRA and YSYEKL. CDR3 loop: CASSQGTDRPYEQYF. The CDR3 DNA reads TGCGCCAGCAGTCAGGGGACAGATAGACCGTACGAGCAGTACTTC.

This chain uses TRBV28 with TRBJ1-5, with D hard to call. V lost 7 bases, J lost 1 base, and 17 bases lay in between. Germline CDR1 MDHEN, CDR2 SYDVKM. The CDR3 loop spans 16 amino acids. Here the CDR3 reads CASNPGRVGSNQPQHF. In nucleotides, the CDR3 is TGTGCCAGCAACCCGGGTCGGGTAGGCAGCAATCAGCCCCAGCATTTT.

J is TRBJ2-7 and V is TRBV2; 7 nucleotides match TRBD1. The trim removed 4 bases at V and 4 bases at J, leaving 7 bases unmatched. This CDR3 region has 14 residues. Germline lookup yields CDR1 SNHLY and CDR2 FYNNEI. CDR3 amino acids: CASSGFGRGYEQYF. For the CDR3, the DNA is TGTGCCAGCAGTGGATTCGGCAGGGGGTACGAGCAGTACTTC.

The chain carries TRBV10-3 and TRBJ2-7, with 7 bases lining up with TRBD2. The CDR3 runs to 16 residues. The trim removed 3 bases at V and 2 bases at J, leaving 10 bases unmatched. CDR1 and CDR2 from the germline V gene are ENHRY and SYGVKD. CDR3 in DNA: TGTGCCATCAGTGATATGGGGCGGGGGAGGACCTACGAGCAGTACTTC. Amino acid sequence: CAISDMGRGRTYEQYF.

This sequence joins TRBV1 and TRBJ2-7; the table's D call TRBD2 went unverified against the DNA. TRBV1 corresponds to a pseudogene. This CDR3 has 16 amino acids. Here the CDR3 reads CTSSPRLAGATDEQYF. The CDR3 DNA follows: TGCACCAGCAGCCCGAGACTAGCGGGGGCGACGGACGAGCAGTACTTC.

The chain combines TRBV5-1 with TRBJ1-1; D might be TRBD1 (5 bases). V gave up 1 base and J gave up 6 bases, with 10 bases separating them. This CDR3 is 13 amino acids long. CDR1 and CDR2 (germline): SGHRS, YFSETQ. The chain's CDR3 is CASSLWSGAEAFF. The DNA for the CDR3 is TGCGCCAGCAGCTTGTGGTCGGGGGCTGAAGCTTTCTTT.

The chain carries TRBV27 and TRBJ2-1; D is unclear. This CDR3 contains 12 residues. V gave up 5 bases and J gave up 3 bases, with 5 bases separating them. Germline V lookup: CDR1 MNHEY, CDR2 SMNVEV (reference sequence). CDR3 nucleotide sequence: TGTGCCAGCAGTAACTACTACAATGAGCAGTTCTTC. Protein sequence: CASSNYYNEQFF.

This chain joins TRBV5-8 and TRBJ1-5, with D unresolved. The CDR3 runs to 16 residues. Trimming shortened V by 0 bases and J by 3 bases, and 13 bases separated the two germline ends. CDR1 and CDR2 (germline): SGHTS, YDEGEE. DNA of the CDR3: TGTGCCAGCAGCTTGGAAATAGGGAGTTACAATCAGCCCCAGCATTTT. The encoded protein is CASSLEIGSYNQPQHF.

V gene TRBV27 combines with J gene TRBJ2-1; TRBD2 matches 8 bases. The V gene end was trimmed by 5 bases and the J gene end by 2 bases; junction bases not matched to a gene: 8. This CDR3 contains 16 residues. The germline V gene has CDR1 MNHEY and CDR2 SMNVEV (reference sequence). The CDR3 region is CASSPSAGGTYNEQFF. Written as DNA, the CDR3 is TGTGCCAGCAGTCCTTCCGCGGGGGGAACCTACAATGAGCAGTTCTTC.

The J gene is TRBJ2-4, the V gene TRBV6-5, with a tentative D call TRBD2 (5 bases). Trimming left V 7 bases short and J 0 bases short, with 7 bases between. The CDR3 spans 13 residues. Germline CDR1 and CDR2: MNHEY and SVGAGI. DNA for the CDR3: TGTGCCAGCACCGGGGTAGCCAAAAACATTCAGTACTTC. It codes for CASTGVAKNIQYF.

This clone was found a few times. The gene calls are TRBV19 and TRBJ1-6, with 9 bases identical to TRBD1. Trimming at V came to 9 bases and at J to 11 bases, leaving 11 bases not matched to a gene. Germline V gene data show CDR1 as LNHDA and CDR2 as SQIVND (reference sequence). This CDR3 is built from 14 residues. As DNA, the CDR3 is TGTGCCAGCACCTGGGGGACAGGGCGAGCACCCCTCCACTTT. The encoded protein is CASTWGTGRAPLHF.